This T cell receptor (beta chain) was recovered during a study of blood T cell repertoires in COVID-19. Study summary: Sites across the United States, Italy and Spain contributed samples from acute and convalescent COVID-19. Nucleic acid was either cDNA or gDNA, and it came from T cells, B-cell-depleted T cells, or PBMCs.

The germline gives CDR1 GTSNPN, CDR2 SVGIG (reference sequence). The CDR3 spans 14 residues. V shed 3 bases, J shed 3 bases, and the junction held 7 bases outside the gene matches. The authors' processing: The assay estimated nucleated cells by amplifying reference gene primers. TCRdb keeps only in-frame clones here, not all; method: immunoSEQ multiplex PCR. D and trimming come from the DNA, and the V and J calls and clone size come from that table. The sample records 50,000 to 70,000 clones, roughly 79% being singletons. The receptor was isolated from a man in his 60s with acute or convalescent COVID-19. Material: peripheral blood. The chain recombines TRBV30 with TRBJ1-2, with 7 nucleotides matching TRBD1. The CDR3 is CAWSRSGTDYGYTF. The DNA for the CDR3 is TGTGCCTGGAGCCGATCGGGGACAGACTATGGCTACACCTTC.